This T cell receptor beta chain was sequenced in a study of tumor-infiltrating lymphocytes in localized non-small cell lung cancer. Germline V gene lookup returns CDR1 GTSNPN and CDR2 SVGIG (reference sequence). J lost 6 bases, V lost 0 bases, and 11 bases had no gene match. CDR3 length equals 17 residues. In the case of this clone: Its antigen is undetermined.

Generated by immunoSEQ multiplex PCR, the TCRdb table keeps only in-frame clones and is missing some. Of tens of thousands of clones in the sample, around 75% were seen once. Regarding the study as a whole: TCR sequencing covered a subset of patients with enough tissue. Technical variation could not be separated from intratumor heterogeneity here. No T-cell fraction difference was seen between IM1 and IM2 tumors. Compared with uninvolved lung, tumors showed higher T cell infiltration by TCRbeta sequencing.

This TCR came from a human donor with non-small cell lung cancer. The V and J genes are TRBV30 and TRBJ1-2, with 12 positions matching TRBD1. Sequencing was carried out using lung tumor tissue. The CDR3 here is CAWSVRDRGLKSDGYTF. The CDR3 DNA is TGTGCCTGGAGTGTAAGGGACAGGGGGCTGAAGAGCGATGGCTACACCTTC.